A single sample gave rise to the 4 T cell receptor beta chains below, sequenced in a study of cytomegalovirus exposure and HLA in healthy donors. Measured with immunoSEQ multiplex PCR; TCRdb has only the in-frame clones, and not every one. The data contain about 340,000 clones, about nine tenths of them seen just once; the ten biggest clones take up around 0.84%. Sample: PBMCs. These receptors originate from a young woman in good health and CMV-seronegative.

The chain combines TRBV5-6 with TRBJ2-7; TRBD1 is a possible D gene (5 bases). This CDR3 is 14 amino acids long. Deletions cut 2 bases from V and 1 base from J, with 10 bases between. The germline CDR1 and CDR2 sequences are SGHDT and YYEEEE. CDR3 DNA sequence: TGTGCCAGCAGCTTCCAGGGAAATTCCTACGAGCAGTACTTC. It translates to CASSFQGNSYEQYF.

V usage is TRBV7-2 and J usage is TRBJ2-5; 12 bases map to TRBD2. Looked up from germline, CDR1 is SGHTA and CDR2 is FQGNSA. V lost 5 bases and J lost 4; bases outside the gene matches: 8. CDR3 length equals 16 residues. The CDR3 region is CASSLLLGLAGETQYF. The CDR3 DNA follows: TGTGCCAGCAGCCTCCTACTGGGACTAGCGGGAGAGACCCAGTACTTC. Drawing the rest from reference TRBV7-2 and TRBJ2-5, the complete variable domain is GAGVSQSPSNKVTEKGKDVELRCDPISGHTALYWYRQSLGQGLEFLIYFQGNSAPDKSGLPSDRFSAERTGGSVSTLTIQRTQQEDSAVYLCASSLLLGLAGETQYFGPGTRLLVL.

CDR3: CATRLAGGPYEQYF. CDR3 sequence (DNA): TGTGCCACCAGACTAGCGGGAGGACCCTACGAGCAGTACTTC. J is TRBJ2-7 and V is TRBV19, with 13 bases fitting TRBD2. The CDR3 covers 14 residues. The germline V gene has CDR1 LNHDA and CDR2 SQIVND (reference sequence). The V gene end was trimmed by 10 bases and the J gene end by 2 bases; junction bases not matched to a gene: 5.

The V gene is TRBV5-1, the J gene TRBJ2-2; 13 nucleotides align to TRBD2. The ends lost 6 bases at V and 4 bases at J; junction bases unmatched: 6. From germline, CDR1 is SGHRS and CDR2 YFSETQ. This CDR3 spans 16 amino acids. In DNA form, the CDR3 reads TGCGCCAGCACATCCCGGACTAGCGGGGGCACCGGGGAGCTGTTTTTT. Translation gives CASTSRTSGGTGELFF.